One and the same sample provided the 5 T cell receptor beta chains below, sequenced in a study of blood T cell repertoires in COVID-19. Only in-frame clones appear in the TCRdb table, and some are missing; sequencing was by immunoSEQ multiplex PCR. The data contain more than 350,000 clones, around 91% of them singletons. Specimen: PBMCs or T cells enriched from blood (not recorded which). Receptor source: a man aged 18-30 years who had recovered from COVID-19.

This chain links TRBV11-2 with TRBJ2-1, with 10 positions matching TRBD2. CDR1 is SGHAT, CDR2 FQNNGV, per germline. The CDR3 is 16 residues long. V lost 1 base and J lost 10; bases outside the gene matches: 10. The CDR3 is CASSLVGLAGVGEQFF. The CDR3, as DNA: TGTGCCAGCAGCTTAGTTGGGCTAGCGGGAGTGGGAGAGCAGTTCTTC. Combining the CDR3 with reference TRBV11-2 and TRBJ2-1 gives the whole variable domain EAGVAQSPRYKIIEKRQSVAFWCNPISGHATLYWYQQILGQGPKLLIQFQNNGVVDDSQLPKDRFSAERLKGVDSTLKIQPAKLEDSAVYLCASSLVGLAGVGEQFFGPGTRLTVL.

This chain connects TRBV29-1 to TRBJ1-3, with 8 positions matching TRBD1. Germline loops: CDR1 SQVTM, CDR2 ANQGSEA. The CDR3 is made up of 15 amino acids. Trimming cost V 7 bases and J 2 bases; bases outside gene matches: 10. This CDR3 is CSAKTDRGAGNTIYF. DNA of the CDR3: TGCAGCGCGAAAACTGACAGGGGAGCTGGAAACACCATATATTTT.

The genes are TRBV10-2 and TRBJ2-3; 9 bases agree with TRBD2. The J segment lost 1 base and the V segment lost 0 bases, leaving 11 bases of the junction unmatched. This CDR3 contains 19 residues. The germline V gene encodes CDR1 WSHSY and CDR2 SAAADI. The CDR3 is CASSESDRGLAGGTDTQYF. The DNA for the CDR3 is TGCGCCAGCAGTGAGTCCGACCGGGGGTTAGCGGGGGGCACAGATACGCAGTATTTT.

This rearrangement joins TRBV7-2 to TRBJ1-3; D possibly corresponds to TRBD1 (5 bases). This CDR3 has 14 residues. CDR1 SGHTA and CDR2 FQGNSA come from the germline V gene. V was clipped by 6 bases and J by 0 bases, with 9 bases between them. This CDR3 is CASRRTGSGNTIYF. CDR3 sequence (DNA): TGTGCCAGCAGGCGAACAGGCTCTGGAAACACCATATATTTT.

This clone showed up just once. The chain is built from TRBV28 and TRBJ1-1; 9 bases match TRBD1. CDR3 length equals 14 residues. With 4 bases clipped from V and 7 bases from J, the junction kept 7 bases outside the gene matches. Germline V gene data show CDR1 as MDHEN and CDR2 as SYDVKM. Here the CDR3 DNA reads TGTGCCAGCAGTTCTCCGGGACAGGGAGTTGAAGCTTTCTTT. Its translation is CASSSPGQGVEAFF.